This T cell receptor (beta chain) was found in a study of response to subunit inactivated influenza vaccine. Study-level points and caveats: Authors suggested each seasonal influenza vaccination recruits few new T cells.

V was clipped by 3 bases and J by 3 bases, with 8 bases between them. This CDR3 region has 13 residues. Per germline, CDR1 MDHEN and CDR2 SYDVKM. MiXCR, run by TCRdb on the RT-PCR reads, gives a single entry per CDR3 protein. The sample carries around 320,000 distinct CDR3 sequences, approximately 20% recorded once. To note about this clonotype: Its antigen is not identified.

The sequences come from PBMCs from blood, collected 21 months after vaccination. The sequence was collected from a man between 50 and 69 years old who received an inactivated influenza vaccine. V usage is TRBV28 and J usage is TRBJ1-1; D is undetermined. The CDR3 nucleotides are TGTGCCAGCAGTTTGCGGGCGTACACTGAAGCTTTCTTT. Translation gives CASSLRAYTEAFF.